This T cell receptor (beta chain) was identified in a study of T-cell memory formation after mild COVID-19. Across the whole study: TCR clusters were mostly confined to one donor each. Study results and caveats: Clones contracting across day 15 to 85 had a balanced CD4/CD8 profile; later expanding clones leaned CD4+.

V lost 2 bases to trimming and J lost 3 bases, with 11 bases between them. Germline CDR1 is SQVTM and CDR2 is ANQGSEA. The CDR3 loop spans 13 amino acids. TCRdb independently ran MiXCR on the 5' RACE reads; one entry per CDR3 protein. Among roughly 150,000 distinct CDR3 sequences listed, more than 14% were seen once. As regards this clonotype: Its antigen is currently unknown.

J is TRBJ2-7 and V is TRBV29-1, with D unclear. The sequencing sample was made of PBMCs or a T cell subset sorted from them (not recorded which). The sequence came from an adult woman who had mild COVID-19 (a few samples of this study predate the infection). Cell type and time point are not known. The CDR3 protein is CSVEKGSGYEQYF. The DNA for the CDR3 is TGCAGCGTTGAAAAGGGTTCTGGCTACGAGCAGTACTTC.